This T cell receptor (beta chain) is from a study of T cell responses to AZD1222 COVID-19 vaccine. Notes on the study in general: The breadth and depth of Spike-specific TCRs increased once two AZD1222 doses had been given.

Method: immunoSEQ multiplex PCR; TCRdb's copy keeps in-frame clones and lacks some. The table lists nearly 95,000 clones, around 89% of them singletons, with 2% to 2.5% in the top ten. Concerning this clone: Its antigen remains unidentified.

Sequenced here: peripheral blood, sampled 28 days after the second AZD1222 dose. This sequence originates from an adult who received the AZD1222 COVID-19 vaccine.

CDR3 loop: CASSPQGSDGYTF. The CDR3 DNA reads TGTGCCAGCAGTCCACAGGGAAGCGATGGCTACACCTTC. J is TRBJ1-2 and V is TRBV6-5, with a weak D call TRBD1 (6 bases). CDR3 length: 13 residues. The germline V gene encodes CDR1 MNHEY and CDR2 SVGAGI. V lost 5 bases and J lost 6, with 13 bases in between.